What follows describes a single T cell receptor (beta chain). Methods used by the authors: For nucleated cells, counts were estimated from reference gene primer amplification. TCRdb's copy holds only in-frame clones and misses some; the assay was immunoSEQ multiplex PCR. D and trimming come from the DNA, and the V and J calls and clone size come from that table. The data show approximately 320,000 clones, 87% seen once. This entry is derived from a study of blood T cell repertoires in COVID-19. At the level of the study: Samples taken during acute and convalescent COVID-19 were collected in the United States, Italy and Spain. Nucleic acid was either cDNA or gDNA, and it came from T cells, B-cell-depleted T cells, or PBMCs.

All enrollees were roughly 18 to 89 years old and from fewer than 25 US areas. The germline V gene encodes CDR1 MNHEY and CDR2 SMNVEV (reference sequence). The CDR3 has 14 amino acids. The V end lost 3 bases, the J end lost 4 bases, and 12 bases lay between the germline ends. This receptor was identified in a woman aged 18-35 years who had recovered from COVID-19. Sequenced: PBMCs or T cells enriched from blood (not recorded which). This chain uses TRBV27 with TRBJ1-2; D is perhaps TRBD1 (6 bases). This CDR3 is CASSFGGQPYGYTF. The CDR3 nucleotides read TGTGCCAGCAGTTTCGGGGGGCAGCCCTATGGCTACACCTTC.